This TCR beta chain was sequenced during a study of sequential checkpoint blockade in melanoma. Produced via immunoSEQ multiplex PCR; TCRdb's table is partial and in-frame only. This sample has approximately 10,000 clones, with nearly 80% found just once. Germline CDR1 SGHDN, CDR2 FVKESK. The V end lost 4 bases, the J end lost 3 bases, and 10 bases lay between the germline ends. CDR3 length equals 13 residues. Treatment meaning: randomized to nivolumab then ipilimumab (arm A) or the reverse (arm B). DNA-damaging chemotherapy had not been given to any patient beforehand. The input for sequencing was CD8+ T cells sorted from blood (inferred from file names), taken from a patient given nivolumab and ipilimumab in sequence. The rearrangement joins TRBV14 to TRBJ2-7; D remains ambiguous. This receptor was obtained from a human donor with melanoma. Written as DNA, the CDR3 is TGTGCCAGCAGCCCCACGTCCTACTACGAGCAGTACTTC. Translated: CASSPTSYYEQYF.